What follows is one T cell receptor (beta chain) and its context. The antigen is unknown. This entry is derived from a study of CD8 T cells in Susac syndrome. Notes on the study in general: Clonal expansion was present among Susac CD8+ cells. This expansion reached its peak in TEMRA cells and in active patients.

Random hexamers served to reverse transcribe roughly 0.5 to 1 ug RNA. An immunoSEQ multiplex PCR generated amplified TCR beta CDR3 products spanning 54 Vbeta and 13 Jbeta. One entry per CDR3 protein results from TCRdb running MiXCR on the immunoSEQ multiplex PCR reads. The table lists over 70,000 distinct CDR3 sequences, 96% of them singletons, with 0.55% to 0.8% in the top ten. TCR beta sequences were obtained from blood CD8+ and CD4+ T cells. FACS was used to enrich TEMRA cells, whereas the CD8+ and CD4+ T cells were obtained by negative isolation. The sequenced sample was CD8+ T cells from PBMCs. The sequence derives from a human donor with Susac syndrome.

This chain's CDR3 is CAWSRGGAGTDTQYF. The CDR3 DNA follows: TGTGCCTGGAGTCGCGGGGGGGCCGGCACAGATACGCAGTATTTT. This sequence joins TRBV30 and TRBJ2-3; 9 bases match TRBD2. The J segment lost 1 base and the V segment lost 2 bases, leaving 4 bases of the junction unmatched. Germline values: CDR1 GTSNPN, CDR2 SVGIG (reference sequence). The CDR3 has 15 residues. The whole variable domain, filled in from reference TRBV30 and TRBJ2-3, reads SQTIHQWPATLVQPVGSPLSLECTVEGTSNPNLYWYRQAAGRGLQLLFYSVGIGQISSEVPQNLSASRPQDRQFILSSKKLLLSDSGFYLCAWSRGGAGTDTQYFGPGTRLTVL.